Listed below are T cell receptor beta chains from one sample, sequenced in a study of shared clonotypes between healthy human individuals. Repertoires were generated with immunoSEQ multiplex PCR, while TCRdb's copy carries only in-frame clones and drops some. The sample contains roughly 500,000 clones, 90% to 96% of which appear only once. Sequenced: naive CD4+ T cells sorted from blood. These receptors all stem from a woman in her 30s in good health. Both conserved end residues are part of each CDR3. The D gene is left open where the match is weak. The size of a clone is reported for some rows only, either as once, few or many, or as a class for expanded clones.

v_gene: TRBV2
j_gene: TRBJ2-7
abundance: -
len: 14
d_gene: TRBD2
CDR3aa: CASRPTSGAYEQYF
CDR3nt: TGTGCCAGCAGACCGACTAGCGGGGCCTACGAGCAGTACTTC

v_gene: TRBV6-1
j_gene: TRBJ2-7
abundance: -
len: 16
d_gene: -
CDR3aa: CASSEMVGVSSYEQYF
CDR3nt: TGTGCCAGCAGTGAAATGGTGGGAGTAAGCTCCTACGAGCAGTACTTC

v_gene: TRBV30
j_gene: TRBJ2-2
abundance: -
len: 15
d_gene: TRBD1
CDR3aa: CAWSLGQGASGELFF
CDR3nt: TGTGCCTGGAGTTTGGGACAGGGGGCGTCCGGGGAGCTGTTTTTT

v_gene: TRBV28
j_gene: TRBJ2-7
abundance: -
len: 13
d_gene: -
CDR3aa: CASTEGVSYEQYF
CDR3nt: TGTGCCAGCACCGAGGGGGTCTCCTACGAGCAGTACTTC

v_gene: TRBV7-9
j_gene: TRBJ1-1
abundance: -
len: 15
d_gene: -
CDR3aa: CASSIPAGVGTEAFF
CDR3nt: TGTGCCAGCAGCATCCCCGCGGGGGTGGGAACTGAAGCTTTCTTT

v_gene: TRBV5-1
j_gene: TRBJ1-4
abundance: -
len: 17
d_gene: TRBD1
CDR3aa: CASSLEGTGGSREKLFF
CDR3nt: TGCGCCAGCAGCTTGGAGGGAACAGGGGGCAGTCGAGAAAAACTGTTTTTT

v_gene: TRBV6-5
j_gene: TRBJ1-3
abundance: -
len: 16
d_gene: -
CDR3aa: CASSSRGAAPGNTIYF
CDR3nt: TGTGCCAGCAGTTCGCGGGGGGCGGCCCCTGGAAACACCATATATTTT

v_gene: TRBV7-2
j_gene: TRBJ2-3
abundance: -
len: 14
d_gene: -
CDR3aa: CASSLMERTDTQYF
CDR3nt: TGTGCCAGCAGCTTGATGGAACGCACAGATACGCAGTATTTT

v_gene: TRBV10-3
j_gene: TRBJ2-2
abundance: -
len: 15
d_gene: TRBD1
CDR3aa: CAISDPGQGSGELFF
CDR3nt: TGTGCCATCAGTGACCCGGGACAGGGGTCAGGGGAGCTGTTTTTT

v_gene: TRBV7-8
j_gene: TRBJ1-1
abundance: -
len: 16
d_gene: TRBD1
CDR3aa: CASSSGTGTLNTEAFF
CDR3nt: TGTGCCAGCAGCTCAGGGACAGGGACTTTGAACACTGAAGCTTTCTTT

v_gene: TRBV5-1
j_gene: TRBJ2-7
abundance: once
len: 15
d_gene: TRBD2
CDR3aa: CASSNLAGGTYEQYF
CDR3nt: TGCGCCAGCAGCAACCTAGCGGGAGGGACGTACGAGCAGTACTTC

v_gene: TRBV2
j_gene: TRBJ2-7
abundance: once
len: 15
d_gene: TRBD1
CDR3aa: CASSDSWTGGYEQYF
CDR3nt: TGTGCCAGCAGTGATTCTTGGACAGGGGGCTACGAGCAGTACTTC

v_gene: TRBV7-9
j_gene: TRBJ2-2
abundance: -
len: 14
d_gene: TRBD2
CDR3aa: CASSLEREFGELFF
CDR3nt: TGTGCCAGCAGCTTAGAGCGGGAGTTTGGGGAGCTGTTTTTT

v_gene: TRBV5-8
j_gene: TRBJ1-6
abundance: -
len: 15
d_gene: TRBD1
CDR3aa: CASSLGTGWSSPLHF
CDR3nt: TGTGCCAGCAGCTTGGGGACAGGGTGGTCTTCACCCCTCCACTTT

v_gene: TRBV7-2
j_gene: TRBJ1-5
abundance: -
len: 18
d_gene: -
CDR3aa: CASSLAGIWSLGNQPQHF
CDR3nt: TGTGCCAGCAGCTTAGCCGGTATTTGGTCGCTTGGCAATCAGCCCCAGCATTTT

v_gene: TRBV4-1
j_gene: TRBJ2-2
abundance: -
len: 17
d_gene: TRBD2
CDR3aa: CASSQDLASGSIGELFF
CDR3nt: TGCGCCAGCAGCCAAGATTTGGCTAGCGGGAGCATCGGGGAGCTGTTTTTT

v_gene: TRBV28
j_gene: TRBJ2-7
abundance: -
len: 12
d_gene: -
CDR3aa: CASSALSQKQYF
CDR3nt: TGTGCCAGCAGTGCCCTCTCGCAAAAGCAGTACTTC

v_gene: TRBV19
j_gene: TRBJ1-5
abundance: -
len: 17
d_gene: -
CDR3aa: CASSRDDQGWGNQPQHF
CDR3nt: TGTGCCAGTAGTAGAGACGACCAGGGCTGGGGCAATCAGCCCCAGCATTTT

v_gene: TRBV6-5
j_gene: TRBJ1-4
abundance: -
len: 16
d_gene: -
CDR3aa: CASSYSKGTRDEKLFF
CDR3nt: TGTGCCAGCAGTTACTCGAAGGGGACTCGGGATGAAAAACTGTTTTTT

v_gene: TRBV5-1
j_gene: TRBJ1-1
abundance: -
len: 15
d_gene: -
CDR3aa: CASSLESGVNTEAFF
CDR3nt: TGCGCCAGCAGCTTGGAATCAGGGGTGAACACTGAAGCTTTCTTT

v_gene: TRBV6-5
j_gene: TRBJ1-5
abundance: -
len: 13
d_gene: -
CDR3aa: CASSHRGLGYQHF
CDR3nt: TGTGCCAGCAGTCACCGAGGGCTCGGTTACCAGCATTTT

v_gene: TRBV4-1
j_gene: TRBJ2-3
abundance: -
len: 19
d_gene: TRBD1
CDR3aa: CASSHYGARDRAGMNTQYF
CDR3nt: TGCGCCAGCAGCCATTATGGGGCCCGGGACAGGGCTGGGATGAATACGCAGTATTTT

v_gene: TRBV28
j_gene: TRBJ2-1
abundance: -
len: 15
d_gene: -
CDR3aa: CASSQRQISYNEQFF
CDR3nt: TGTGCCAGCAGTCAAAGACAGATCTCCTACAATGAGCAGTTCTTC

v_gene: TRBV28
j_gene: TRBJ2-7
abundance: once
len: 14
d_gene: TRBD2
CDR3aa: CASSLAGGPYEQYF
CDR3nt: TGTGCCAGCAGTTTAGCGGGAGGGCCATACGAGCAGTACTTC

v_gene: TRBV5-6
j_gene: TRBJ2-7
abundance: -
len: 15
d_gene: -
CDR3aa: CASSLAGLTLYEQYF
CDR3nt: TGTGCCAGCAGCTTGGCCGGCCTGACTCTCTACGAGCAGTACTTC

v_gene: TRBV7-8
j_gene: TRBJ2-5
abundance: -
len: 12
d_gene: -
CDR3aa: CASSLAGETQYF
CDR3nt: TGTGCCAGCAGCTTAGCTGGGGAGACCCAGTACTTC

v_gene: TRBV29-1
j_gene: TRBJ2-3
abundance: once
len: 15
d_gene: TRBD2
CDR3aa: CSVGGGLERGDTQYF
CDR3nt: TGCAGCGTTGGTGGGGGACTAGAGAGGGGAGATACGCAGTATTTT

v_gene: TRBV2
j_gene: TRBJ2-7
abundance: -
len: 15
d_gene: -
CDR3aa: CASSEARNRVHEQYF
CDR3nt: TGTGCCAGCAGTGAAGCGCGCAACAGGGTCCACGAGCAGTACTTC

v_gene: TRBV5-8
j_gene: TRBJ2-7
abundance: -
len: 16
d_gene: TRBD1
CDR3aa: CASSLGLRDRGYEQYF
CDR3nt: TGTGCCAGCAGCTTGGGGCTTCGAGACAGGGGTTACGAGCAGTACTTC

v_gene: TRBV28
j_gene: TRBJ2-7
abundance: -
len: 12
d_gene: TRBD2
CDR3aa: CASSFKREGKYF
CDR3nt: TGTGCCAGCAGCTTCAAGCGGGAGGGCAAGTACTTC

v_gene: TRBV27
j_gene: TRBJ1-2
abundance: -
len: 12
d_gene: -
CDR3aa: CASSPQGYGYTF
CDR3nt: TGTGCCAGCAGTCCCCAGGGTTATGGCTACACCTTC

v_gene: TRBV2
j_gene: TRBJ2-1
abundance: -
len: 16
d_gene: TRBD2
CDR3aa: CASEPGILAGGYEQFF
CDR3nt: TGTGCCAGCGAGCCTGGGATTCTAGCGGGAGGATATGAGCAGTTCTTC

v_gene: TRBV27
j_gene: TRBJ2-6
abundance: once
len: 13
d_gene: -
CDR3aa: CASRRPGANVLTF
CDR3nt: TGTGCCAGCAGACGTCCTGGGGCCAACGTCCTGACTTTC

v_gene: TRBV11-2
j_gene: TRBJ2-5
abundance: -
len: 14
d_gene: -
CDR3aa: CASSRAGNQETQYF
CDR3nt: TGTGCCAGCAGCCGGGCGGGCAATCAAGAGACCCAGTACTTC

v_gene: TRBV2
j_gene: TRBJ2-7
abundance: -
len: 15
d_gene: TRBD1
CDR3aa: CASSLRTGSSYEQYF
CDR3nt: TGTGCCAGCAGTCTGCGGACAGGGAGCTCCTACGAGCAGTACTTC

v_gene: TRBV11-2
j_gene: TRBJ2-5
abundance: -
len: 13
d_gene: -
CDR3aa: CASSLSPEETQYF
CDR3nt: TGTGCCAGCAGCTTATCCCCAGAAGAGACCCAGTACTTC